The 2 T cell receptor beta chains below all came from one sample that was sequenced in a study of OX40 agonist ivuxolimab in advanced cancers. Using immunoSEQ multiplex PCR, the repertoire was profiled, and TCRdb retains in-frame clones only, with some absent. This table has 90,000 to 120,000 clones, more than 85% appearing once. Here the sequenced sample was CD4+ or CD8+ T cells sorted from blood, taken in a trial of the OX40 agonist ivuxolimab. These TCRs come from an adult with an advanced solid tumor such as melanoma, head and neck, liver or kidney cancer.

The rearrangement uses TRBV7-3 and TRBJ2-7, with a tentative D call TRBD1 (5 bases). Trimming removed 4 bases from V and 2 bases from J, with 15 bases in between. This CDR3 comprises 15 residues. Germline CDR1 is SGHTA and CDR2 is FQGTGA. Here the CDR3 DNA reads TGTGCCAGCAGCTACGAGCCAGGGAATCCCTACGAGCAGTACTTC. Translated, it gives CASSYEPGNPYEQYF.

The V gene is TRBV28, the J gene TRBJ2-2, with D possibly TRBD2 on 5 matching bases. The germline V gene has CDR1 MDHEN and CDR2 SYDVKM. CDR3 length equals 14 residues. Trimming left V 5 bases short and J 5 bases short, with 12 bases between. Here the CDR3 reads CASSIPERTGELFF. The CDR3 nucleotides read TGTGCCAGCAGTATACCCGAGCGGACCGGGGAGCTGTTTTTT.